This TCR beta chain is drawn from a study of cytomegalovirus exposure and HLA in healthy donors. Study-wide findings and caveats: For most TCR beta V segments, an earlier analysis put the productive rate at about 87% or about 30% of the time. In a later analysis, specific HLA alleles were associated with around 17,000 TCR beta sequences at a 0.05 false discovery rate. Later analysis found that TCR beta chains associated with HLA were more clonally expanded than other, equally common chains.

This CDR3 has 15 amino acids. CDR1 and CDR2 (germline): MNHEY, SVGAGI. Trimming took off 2 bases at V and 4 bases at J, with 14 bases between the two ends. As to this clone: Its antigen is currently unknown.

The PCR employed 60 Vbeta primers together with 13 Jbeta primers. The repertoire was sequenced with immunoSEQ multiplex PCR; TCRdb's copy has only in-frame clones and lacks some. This table holds about 90,000 clones, about 81% found once. V usage is TRBV6-5 and J usage is TRBJ1-1; D remains unclear. The sample consisted of PBMCs. The sequence derives from a man aged 18 to 29 in good health and CMV-seronegative. The CDR3 DNA sequence: TGTGCCAGCAGTTACGGGCTGGGGAGGCCCACTGAAGCTTTCTTT. This translates into CASSYGLGRPTEAFF.